The source of this TCR gamma chain is a study of gamma-delta chains in newborns, infants, children (dated by TCRdb to the late 2010s). Study-level background: According to the title of the study, polyclonal expansion of innate gammadelta T cells immediately after birth is driven by microbial exposure. How innate gammadelta T cell populations in human newborns were shaped by microbial exposure immediately after birth was investigated in the study.

Regarding this clone: No antigen is known for it. A far larger clone is only one base removed, so a read error is likely. Other nucleotide sequences in the sample specify the same CDR3.

Sequencing was carried out with an Illumina MiSeq. TCRdb recomputed clones from the public reads with CATT; identical DNA rows were then combined. The sample table shows under 550 gamma-chain clones, and just under 3% are seen once. Clones ranked in the top ten supply approximately 36% of the sample. V and J are trimmed by 6 bases and 7 bases, and the gene matches miss 6 bases of the junction. The germline V gene gives CDR1 as VINAFY and CDR2 as YDVSNSKD. The CDR3 runs 11 amino acids, cysteine and phenylalanine included. The only DNA kept is the CDR3, 33 bases in frame from the first base. The receptor was isolated from a child who was a newborn, infant or young child, either healthy, febrile or measles-vaccinated (not recorded which). The chain employs TRGV5 and TRGJ1 or TRGJ2. The sequenced sample consisted of blood. The CDR3 region reads CATWCYYKKLF. The DNA is TGTGCCACCTGGTGTTACTATAAGAAACTCTTT.